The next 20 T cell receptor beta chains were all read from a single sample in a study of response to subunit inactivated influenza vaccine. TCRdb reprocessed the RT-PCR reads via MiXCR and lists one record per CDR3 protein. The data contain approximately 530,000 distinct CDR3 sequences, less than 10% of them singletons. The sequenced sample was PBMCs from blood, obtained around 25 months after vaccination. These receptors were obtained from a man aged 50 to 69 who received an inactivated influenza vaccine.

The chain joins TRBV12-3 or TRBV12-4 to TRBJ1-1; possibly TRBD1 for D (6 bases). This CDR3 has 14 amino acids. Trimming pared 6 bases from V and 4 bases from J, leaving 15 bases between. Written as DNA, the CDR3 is TGTGCCAGCAGGTCCTCCGGGACAACCACTGAAGCTTTCTTT. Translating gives CASRSSGTTTEAFF.

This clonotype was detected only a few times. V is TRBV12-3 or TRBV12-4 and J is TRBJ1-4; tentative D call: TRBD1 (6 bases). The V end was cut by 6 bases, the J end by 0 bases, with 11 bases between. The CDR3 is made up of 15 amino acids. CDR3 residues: CASSPNRATNEKLFF. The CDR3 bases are TGTGCCAGCAGCCCGAACAGGGCAACTAATGAAAAACTGTTTTTT.

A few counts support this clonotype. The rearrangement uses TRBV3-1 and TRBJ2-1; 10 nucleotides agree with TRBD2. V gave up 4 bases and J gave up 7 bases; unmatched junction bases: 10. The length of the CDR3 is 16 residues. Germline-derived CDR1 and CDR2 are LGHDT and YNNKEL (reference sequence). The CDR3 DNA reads TGTGCCAGCAGCCTGCCGGGACTAGCGCGGGGAAATGAGCAGTTCTTC. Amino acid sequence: CASSLPGLARGNEQFF.

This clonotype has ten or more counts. The CDR3 region has the DNA TGTGCCAGCAGTTTTGCAGGGGAATCTGGCTACACCTTC. It specifies CASSFAGESGYTF. The chain couples TRBV12-3 or TRBV12-4 to TRBJ1-2, with D perhaps matching TRBD1 (6 bases). The CDR3 is 13 residues long. V lost 3 bases and J 7 bases, leaving 12 bases between the germline ends.

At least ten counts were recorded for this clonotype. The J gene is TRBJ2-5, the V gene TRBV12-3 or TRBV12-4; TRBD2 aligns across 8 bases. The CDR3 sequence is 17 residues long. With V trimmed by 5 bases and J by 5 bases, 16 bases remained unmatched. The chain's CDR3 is CASSPQAPGLGAETQYF. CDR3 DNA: TGTGCCAGCAGTCCTCAAGCCCCGGGACTAGGGGCGGAGACCCAGTACTTC.

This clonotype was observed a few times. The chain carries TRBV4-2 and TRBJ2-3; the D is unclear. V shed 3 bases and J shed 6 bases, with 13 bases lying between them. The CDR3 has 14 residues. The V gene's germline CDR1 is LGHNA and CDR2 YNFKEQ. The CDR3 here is CASSQAAPPDTQYF. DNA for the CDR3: TGTGCCAGCAGCCAGGCGGCCCCCCCGGATACGCAGTATTTT.

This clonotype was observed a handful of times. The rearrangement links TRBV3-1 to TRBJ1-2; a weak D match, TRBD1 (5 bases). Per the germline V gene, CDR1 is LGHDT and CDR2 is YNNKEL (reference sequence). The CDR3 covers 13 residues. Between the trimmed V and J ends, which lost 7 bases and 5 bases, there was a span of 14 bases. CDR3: CASNGGFEYGYTF. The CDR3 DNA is TGTGCCAGCAACGGGGGGTTTGAATATGGCTACACCTTC.

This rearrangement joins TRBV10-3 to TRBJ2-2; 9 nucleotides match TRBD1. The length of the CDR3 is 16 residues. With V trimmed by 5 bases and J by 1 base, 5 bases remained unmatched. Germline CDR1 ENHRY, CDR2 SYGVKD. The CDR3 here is CAISSPGQGNTGELFF. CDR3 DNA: TGTGCCATCAGTTCCCCGGGACAGGGGAACACCGGGGAGCTGTTTTTT.

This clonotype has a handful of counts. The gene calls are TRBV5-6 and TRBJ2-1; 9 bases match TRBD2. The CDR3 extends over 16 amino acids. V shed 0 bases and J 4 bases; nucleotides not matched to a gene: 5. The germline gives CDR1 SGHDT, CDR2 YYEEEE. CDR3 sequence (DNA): TGTGCCAGCAGCTTGGGGGTAGCGGGGGCATACAATGAGCAGTTCTTC. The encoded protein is CASSLGVAGAYNEQFF. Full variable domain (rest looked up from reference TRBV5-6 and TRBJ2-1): DAGVTQSPTHLIKTRGQQVTLRCSPKSGHDTVSWYQQALGQGPQFIFQYYEEEERQRGNFPDRFSGHQFPNYSSELNVNALLLGDSALYLCASSLGVAGAYNEQFFGPGTRLTVL.

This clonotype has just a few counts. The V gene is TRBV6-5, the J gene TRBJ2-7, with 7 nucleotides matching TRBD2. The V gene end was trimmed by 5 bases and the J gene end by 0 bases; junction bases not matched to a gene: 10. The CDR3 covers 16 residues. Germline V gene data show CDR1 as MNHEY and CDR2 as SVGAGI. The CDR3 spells CASSNPRGTTSYEQYF. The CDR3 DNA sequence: TGTGCCAGCAGTAACCCCCGTGGGACTACCTCCTACGAGCAGTACTTC.

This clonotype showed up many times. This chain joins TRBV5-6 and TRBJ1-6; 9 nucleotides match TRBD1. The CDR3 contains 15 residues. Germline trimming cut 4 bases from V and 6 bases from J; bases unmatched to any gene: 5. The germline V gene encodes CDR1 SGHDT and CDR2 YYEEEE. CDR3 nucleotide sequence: TGTGCCAGCAGCGAGGGACAGGGCCTTAATTCACCCCTCCACTTT. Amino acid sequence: CASSEGQGLNSPLHF.

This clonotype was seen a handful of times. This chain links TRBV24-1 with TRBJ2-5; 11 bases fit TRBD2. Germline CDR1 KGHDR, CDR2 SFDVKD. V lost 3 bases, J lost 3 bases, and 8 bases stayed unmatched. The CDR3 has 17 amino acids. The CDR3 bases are TGTGCCACCAGTGATCGACCCCCGGGACTAGCGGAAGAGACCCAGTACTTC. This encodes CATSDRPPGLAEETQYF.

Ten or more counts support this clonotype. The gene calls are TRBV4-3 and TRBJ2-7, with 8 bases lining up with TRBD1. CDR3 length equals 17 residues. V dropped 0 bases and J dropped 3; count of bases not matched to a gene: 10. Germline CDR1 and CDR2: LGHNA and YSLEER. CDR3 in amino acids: CASSQDHTGTGLYEQYF. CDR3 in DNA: TGCGCCAGCAGCCAAGATCACACCGGGACAGGACTCTACGAGCAGTACTTC.

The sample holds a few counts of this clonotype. The DNA of the CDR3 is TGTGCCAGCAGTGACTCGGGTAGTTCTTATCCGCAGTATTTT. It is translated as CASSDSGSSYPQYF. V is TRBV6-4 and J is TRBJ2-3, with D uncertain. Deletions cut 0 bases from V and 10 bases from J, with 14 bases between. This CDR3 has 14 residues. Germline lookup yields CDR1 MRHNA and CDR2 SNTAGT.

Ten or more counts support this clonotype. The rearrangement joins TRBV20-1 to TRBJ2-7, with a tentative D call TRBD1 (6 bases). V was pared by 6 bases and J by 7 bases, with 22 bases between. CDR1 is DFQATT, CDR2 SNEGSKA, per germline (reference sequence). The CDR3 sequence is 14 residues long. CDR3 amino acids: CSATPPGHSEEQYF. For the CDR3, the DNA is TGCAGTGCAACCCCCCCGGGACATTCCGAAGAGCAGTACTTC.

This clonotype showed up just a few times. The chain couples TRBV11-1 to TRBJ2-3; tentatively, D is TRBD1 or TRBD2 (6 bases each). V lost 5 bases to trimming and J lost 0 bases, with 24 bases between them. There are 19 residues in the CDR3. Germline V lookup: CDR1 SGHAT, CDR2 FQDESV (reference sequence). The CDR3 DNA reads TGTGCCAGCAGCCACGTAAGCCTCCGGGGGCCCACTAGCACAGATACGCAGTATTTT. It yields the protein CASSHVSLRGPTSTDTQYF.

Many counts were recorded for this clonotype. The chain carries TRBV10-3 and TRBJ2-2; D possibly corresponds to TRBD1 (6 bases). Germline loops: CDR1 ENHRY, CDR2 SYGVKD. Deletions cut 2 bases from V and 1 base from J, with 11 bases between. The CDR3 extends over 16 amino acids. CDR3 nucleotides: TGTGCCATCAGTGAGCTAGGACAGAGGAACACCGGGGAGCTGTTTTTT. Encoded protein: CAISELGQRNTGELFF.

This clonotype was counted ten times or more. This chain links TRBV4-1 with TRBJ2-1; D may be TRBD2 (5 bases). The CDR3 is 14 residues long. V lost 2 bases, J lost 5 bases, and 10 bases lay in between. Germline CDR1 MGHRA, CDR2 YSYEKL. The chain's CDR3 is CASSQRSGDNEQFF. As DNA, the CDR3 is TGCGCCAGCAGCCAACGGAGCGGCGACAATGAGCAGTTCTTC.

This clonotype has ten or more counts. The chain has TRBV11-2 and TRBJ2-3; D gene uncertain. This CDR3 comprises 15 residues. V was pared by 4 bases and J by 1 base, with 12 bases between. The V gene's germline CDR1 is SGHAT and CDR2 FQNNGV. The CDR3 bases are TGTGCCAGCAGCTCATCCACGATAGGCACAGATACGCAGTATTTT. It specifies CASSSSTIGTDTQYF.

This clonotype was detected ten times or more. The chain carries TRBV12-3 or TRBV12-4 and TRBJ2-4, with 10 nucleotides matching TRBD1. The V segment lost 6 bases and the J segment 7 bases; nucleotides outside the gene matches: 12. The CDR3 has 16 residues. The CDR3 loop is CASSSTGQGNWNIQYF. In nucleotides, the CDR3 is TGTGCCAGCAGCTCCACGGGACAGGGGAATTGGAACATTCAGTACTTC.